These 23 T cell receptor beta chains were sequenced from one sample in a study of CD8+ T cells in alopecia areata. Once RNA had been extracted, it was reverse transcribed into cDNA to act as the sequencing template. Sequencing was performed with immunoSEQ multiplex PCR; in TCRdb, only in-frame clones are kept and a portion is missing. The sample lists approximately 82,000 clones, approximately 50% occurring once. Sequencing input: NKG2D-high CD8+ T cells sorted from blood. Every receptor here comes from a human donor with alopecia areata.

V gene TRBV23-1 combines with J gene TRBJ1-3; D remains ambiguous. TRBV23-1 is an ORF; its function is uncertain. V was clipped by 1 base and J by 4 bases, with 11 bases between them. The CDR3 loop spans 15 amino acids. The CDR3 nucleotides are TGCGCCAGCAGTCAATTCGCCAAAACAGGAAACACCATATATTTT. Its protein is CASSQFAKTGNTIYF.

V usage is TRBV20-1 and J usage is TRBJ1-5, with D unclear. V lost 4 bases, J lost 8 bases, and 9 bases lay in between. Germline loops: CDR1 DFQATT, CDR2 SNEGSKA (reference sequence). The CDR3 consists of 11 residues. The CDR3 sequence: CSAIPLEPQHF. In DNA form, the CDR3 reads TGCAGTGCTATCCCCTTAGAGCCCCAGCATTTT.

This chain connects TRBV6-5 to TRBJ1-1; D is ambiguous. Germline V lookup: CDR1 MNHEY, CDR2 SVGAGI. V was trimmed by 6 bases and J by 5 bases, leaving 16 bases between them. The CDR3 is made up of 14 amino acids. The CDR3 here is CASSPQIRGTEAFF. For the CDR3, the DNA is TGTGCCAGCAGCCCACAAATCCGCGGAACTGAAGCTTTCTTT.

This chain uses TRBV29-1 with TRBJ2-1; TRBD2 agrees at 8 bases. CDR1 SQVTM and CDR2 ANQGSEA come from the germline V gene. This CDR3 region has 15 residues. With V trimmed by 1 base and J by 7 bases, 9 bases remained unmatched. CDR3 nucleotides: TGCAGCGTTGAAGGTGGAGCGGGAGACGGTAATGAGCAGTTCTTC. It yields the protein CSVEGGAGDGNEQFF.

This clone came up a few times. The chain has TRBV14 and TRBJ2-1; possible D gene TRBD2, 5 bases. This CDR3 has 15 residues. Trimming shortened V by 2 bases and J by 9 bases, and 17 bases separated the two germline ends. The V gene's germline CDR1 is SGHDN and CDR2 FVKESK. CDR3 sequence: CASSQIRAGKGEQFF. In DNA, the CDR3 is TGTGCCAGCAGCCAAATTCGAGCCGGGAAGGGTGAGCAGTTCTTC.

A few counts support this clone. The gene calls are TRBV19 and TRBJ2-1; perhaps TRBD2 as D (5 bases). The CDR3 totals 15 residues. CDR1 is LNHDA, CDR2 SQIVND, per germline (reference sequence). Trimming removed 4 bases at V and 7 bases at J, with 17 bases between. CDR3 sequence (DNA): TGTGCCAGTAGTACCGACTCCAGCACGGGGAATGAGCAGTTCTTC. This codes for CASSTDSSTGNEQFF.

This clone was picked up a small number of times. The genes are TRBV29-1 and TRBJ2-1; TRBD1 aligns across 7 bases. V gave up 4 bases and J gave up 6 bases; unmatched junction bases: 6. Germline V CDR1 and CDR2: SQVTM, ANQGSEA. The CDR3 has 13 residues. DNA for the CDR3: TGCAGCGTTGCAAAGGGACAGCCCAATGAGCAGTTCTTC. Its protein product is CSVAKGQPNEQFF.

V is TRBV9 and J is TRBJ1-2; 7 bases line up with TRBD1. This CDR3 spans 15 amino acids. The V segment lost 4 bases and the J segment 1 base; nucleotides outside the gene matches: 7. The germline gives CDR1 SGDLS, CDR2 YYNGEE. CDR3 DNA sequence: TGTGCCAGCAGCTTAACCGGGACAGATAACTATGGCTACACCTTC. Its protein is CASSLTGTDNYGYTF.

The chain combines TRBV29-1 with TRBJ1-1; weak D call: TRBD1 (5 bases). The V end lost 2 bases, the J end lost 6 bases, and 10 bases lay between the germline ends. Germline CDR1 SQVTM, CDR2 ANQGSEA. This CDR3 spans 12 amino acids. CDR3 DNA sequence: TGCAGCGTTGAAAAGGGGACCGCTGAAGCTTTCTTT. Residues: CSVEKGTAEAFF.

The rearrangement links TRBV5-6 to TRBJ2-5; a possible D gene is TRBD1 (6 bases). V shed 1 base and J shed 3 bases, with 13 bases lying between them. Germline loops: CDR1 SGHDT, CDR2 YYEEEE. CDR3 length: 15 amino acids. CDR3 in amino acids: CASSLIQGSKETQYF. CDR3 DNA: TGTGCCAGCAGCTTGATTCAGGGGTCGAAAGAGACCCAGTACTTC.

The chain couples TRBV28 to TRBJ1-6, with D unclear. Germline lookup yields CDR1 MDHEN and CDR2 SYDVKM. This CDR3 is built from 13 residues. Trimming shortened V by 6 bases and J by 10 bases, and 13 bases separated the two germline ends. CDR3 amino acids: CASRPHEYSPLHF. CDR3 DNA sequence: TGTGCCAGCAGGCCTCATGAGTACTCACCCCTCCACTTT.

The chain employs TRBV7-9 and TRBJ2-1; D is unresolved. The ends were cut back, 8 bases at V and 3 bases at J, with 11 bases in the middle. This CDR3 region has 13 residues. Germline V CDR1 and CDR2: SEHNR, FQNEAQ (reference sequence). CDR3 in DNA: TGTGCCAGCGTCCCCGCTCTCTACAATGAGCAGTTCTTC. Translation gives CASVPALYNEQFF.

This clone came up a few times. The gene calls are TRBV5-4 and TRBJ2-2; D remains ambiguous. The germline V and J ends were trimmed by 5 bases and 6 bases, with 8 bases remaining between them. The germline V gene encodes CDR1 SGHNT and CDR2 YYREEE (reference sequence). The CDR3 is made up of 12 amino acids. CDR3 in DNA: TGTGCCAGCAGGTCTAGGGCCGGGGAGCTGTTTTTT. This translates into CASRSRAGELFF.

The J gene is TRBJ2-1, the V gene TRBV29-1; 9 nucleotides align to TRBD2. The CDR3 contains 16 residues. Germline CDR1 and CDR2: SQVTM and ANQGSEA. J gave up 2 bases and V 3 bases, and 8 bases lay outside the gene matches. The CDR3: CSVEIPAGGPYNEQFF. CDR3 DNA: TGCAGCGTTGAGATCCCAGCGGGAGGCCCCTACAATGAGCAGTTCTTC.

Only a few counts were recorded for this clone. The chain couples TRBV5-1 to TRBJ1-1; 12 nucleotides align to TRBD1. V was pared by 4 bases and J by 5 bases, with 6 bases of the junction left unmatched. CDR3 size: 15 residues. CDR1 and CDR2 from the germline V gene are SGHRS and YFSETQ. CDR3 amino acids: CASSASGQGATEAFF. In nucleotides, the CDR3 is TGCGCCAGCAGCGCCTCGGGACAGGGGGCGACTGAAGCTTTCTTT.

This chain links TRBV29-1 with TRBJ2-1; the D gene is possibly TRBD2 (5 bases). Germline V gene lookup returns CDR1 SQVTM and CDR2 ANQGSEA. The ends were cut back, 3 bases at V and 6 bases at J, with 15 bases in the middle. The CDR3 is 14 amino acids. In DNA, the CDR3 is TGCAGCGTTGACGGTCCCAATGGAGGCAATGAGCAGTTCTTC. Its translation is CSVDGPNGGNEQFF.

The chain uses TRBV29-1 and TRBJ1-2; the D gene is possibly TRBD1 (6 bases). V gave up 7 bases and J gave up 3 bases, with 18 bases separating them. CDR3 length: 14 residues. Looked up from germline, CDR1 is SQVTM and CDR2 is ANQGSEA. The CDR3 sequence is CSALGGALDYGYTF. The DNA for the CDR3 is TGCAGCGCACTGGGGGGGGCGCTTGACTATGGCTACACCTTC.

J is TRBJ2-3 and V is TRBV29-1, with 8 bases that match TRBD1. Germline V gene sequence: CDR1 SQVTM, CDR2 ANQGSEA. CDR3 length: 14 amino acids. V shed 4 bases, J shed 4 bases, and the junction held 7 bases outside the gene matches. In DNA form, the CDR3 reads TGCAGCGTTGTAGGACAGGGTTTGGCAGATACGCAGTATTTT. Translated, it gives CSVVGQGLADTQYF.

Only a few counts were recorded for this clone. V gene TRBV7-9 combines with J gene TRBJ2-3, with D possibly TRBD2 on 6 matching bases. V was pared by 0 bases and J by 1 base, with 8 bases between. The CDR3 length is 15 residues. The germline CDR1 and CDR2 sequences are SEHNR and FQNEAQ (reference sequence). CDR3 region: CASSLAQRGTDTQYF. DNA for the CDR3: TGTGCCAGCAGCTTAGCACAGCGGGGCACAGATACGCAGTATTTT.

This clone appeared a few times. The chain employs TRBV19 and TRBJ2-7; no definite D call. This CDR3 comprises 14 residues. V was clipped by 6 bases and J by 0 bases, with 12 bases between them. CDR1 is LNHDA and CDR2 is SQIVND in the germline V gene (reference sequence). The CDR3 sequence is CASSPGSDSYEQYF. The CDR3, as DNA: TGTGCCAGTAGCCCCGGGTCCGACTCCTACGAGCAGTACTTC.

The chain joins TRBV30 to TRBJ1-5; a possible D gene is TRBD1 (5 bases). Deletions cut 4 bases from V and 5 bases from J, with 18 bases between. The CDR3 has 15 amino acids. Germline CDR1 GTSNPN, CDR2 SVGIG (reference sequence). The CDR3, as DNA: TGTGCCTGGACCCACCGCCCCAGGGATTATCAGCCCCAGCATTTT. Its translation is CAWTHRPRDYQPQHF. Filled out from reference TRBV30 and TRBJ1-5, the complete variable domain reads SQTIHQWPATLVQPVGSPLSLECTVEGTSNPNLYWYRQAAGRGLQLLFYSVGIGQISSEVPQNLSASRPQDRQFILSSKKLLLSDSGFYLCAWTHRPRDYQPQHFGDGTRLSIL.

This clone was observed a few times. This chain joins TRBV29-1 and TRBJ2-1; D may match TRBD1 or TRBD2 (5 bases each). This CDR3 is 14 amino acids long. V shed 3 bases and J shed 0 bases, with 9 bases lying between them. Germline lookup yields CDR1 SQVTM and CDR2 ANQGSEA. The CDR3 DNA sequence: TGCAGCGTTGAGGGGGAGAGCTCCTACAATGAGCAGTTCTTC. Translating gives CSVEGESSYNEQFF.

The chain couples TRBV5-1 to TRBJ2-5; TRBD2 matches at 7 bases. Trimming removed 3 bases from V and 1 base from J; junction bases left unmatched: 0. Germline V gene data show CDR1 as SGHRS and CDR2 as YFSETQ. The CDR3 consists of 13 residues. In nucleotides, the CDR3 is TGCGCCAGCAGCTGGGGGGGCCAAGAGACCCAGTACTTC. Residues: CASSWGGQETQYF.